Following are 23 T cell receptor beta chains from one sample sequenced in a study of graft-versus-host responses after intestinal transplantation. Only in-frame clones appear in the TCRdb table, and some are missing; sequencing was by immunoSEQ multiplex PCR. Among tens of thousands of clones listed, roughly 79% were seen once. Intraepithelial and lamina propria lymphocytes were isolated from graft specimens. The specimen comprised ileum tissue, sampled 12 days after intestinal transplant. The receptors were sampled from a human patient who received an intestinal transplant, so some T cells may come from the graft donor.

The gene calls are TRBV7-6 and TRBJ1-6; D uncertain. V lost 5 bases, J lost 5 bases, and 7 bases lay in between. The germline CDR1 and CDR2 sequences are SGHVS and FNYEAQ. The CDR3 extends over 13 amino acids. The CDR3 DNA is TGTGCCAGCAGCGCCACTCATAATTCACCCCTCCACTTT. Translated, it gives CASSATHNSPLHF.

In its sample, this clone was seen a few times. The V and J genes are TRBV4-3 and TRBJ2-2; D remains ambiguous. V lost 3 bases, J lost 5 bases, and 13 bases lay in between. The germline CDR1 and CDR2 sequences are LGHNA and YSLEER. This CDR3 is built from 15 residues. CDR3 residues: CASSQTLQRTGELFF. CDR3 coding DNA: TGCGCCAGCAGCCAGACTCTCCAGCGAACCGGGGAGCTGTTTTTT.

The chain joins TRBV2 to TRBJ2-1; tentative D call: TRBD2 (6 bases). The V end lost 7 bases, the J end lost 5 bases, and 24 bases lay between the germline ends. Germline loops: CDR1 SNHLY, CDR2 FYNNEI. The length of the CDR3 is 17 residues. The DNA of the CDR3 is TGTGCCAGCACGAAGGAGGCCTCTACGGGAGAAAACAATGAGCAGTTCTTC. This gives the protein CASTKEASTGENNEQFF.

CDR3 sequence reads: CASTEHTEAFF. The DNA of the CDR3 is TGTGCCAGCACAGAGCACACTGAAGCTTTCTTT. The rearrangement links TRBV18 to TRBJ1-1; no firm D call. CDR3 size: 11 residues. V lost 8 bases and J 3 bases, leaving 7 bases between the germline ends. Germline values: CDR1 KGHSH, CDR2 LQKENI.

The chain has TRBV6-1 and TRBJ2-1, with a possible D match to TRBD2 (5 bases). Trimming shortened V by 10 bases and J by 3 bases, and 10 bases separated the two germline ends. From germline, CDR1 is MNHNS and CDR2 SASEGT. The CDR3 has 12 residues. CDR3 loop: CATARGYNEQFF. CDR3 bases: TGTGCCACCGCACGGGGCTACAATGAGCAGTTCTTC.

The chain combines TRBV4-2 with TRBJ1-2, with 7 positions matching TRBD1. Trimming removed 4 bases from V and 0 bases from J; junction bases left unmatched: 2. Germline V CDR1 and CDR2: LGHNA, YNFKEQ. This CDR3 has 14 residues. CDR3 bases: TGTGCCAGCAGCCGGGACAGCACTAACTATGGCTACACCTTC. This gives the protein CASSRDSTNYGYTF.

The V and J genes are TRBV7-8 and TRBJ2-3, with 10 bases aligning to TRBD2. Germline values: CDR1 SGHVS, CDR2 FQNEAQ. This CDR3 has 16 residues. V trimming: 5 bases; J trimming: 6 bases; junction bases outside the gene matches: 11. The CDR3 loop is CASSHWPAGGLDTQYF. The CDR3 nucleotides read TGTGCCAGCAGCCACTGGCCAGCGGGGGGGCTGGATACGCAGTATTTT.

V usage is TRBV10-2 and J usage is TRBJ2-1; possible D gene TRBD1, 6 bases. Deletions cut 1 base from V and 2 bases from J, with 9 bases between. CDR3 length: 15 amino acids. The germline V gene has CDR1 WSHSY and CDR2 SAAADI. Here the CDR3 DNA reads TGCGCCAGCAGTGAGTTCCAGGGGCCCTACAATGAGCAGTTCTTC. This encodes CASSEFQGPYNEQFF.

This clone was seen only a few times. CDR3 loop: CASSRRDRDYYGYTF. CDR3 nucleotides: TGCGCCAGCAGCCGCCGGGACAGGGACTACTATGGCTACACCTTC. The chain recombines TRBV4-1 with TRBJ1-2; 9 nucleotides agree with TRBD1. The junction had 6 bases not matched to a gene; V was cut back by 4 bases and J by 3 bases. Germline values: CDR1 MGHRA, CDR2 YSYEKL. The CDR3 contains 15 residues.

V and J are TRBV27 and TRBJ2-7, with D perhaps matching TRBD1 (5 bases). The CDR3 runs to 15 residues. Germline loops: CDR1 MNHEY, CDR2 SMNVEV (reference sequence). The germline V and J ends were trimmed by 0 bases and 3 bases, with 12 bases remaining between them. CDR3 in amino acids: CASSLSGQGYYEQYF. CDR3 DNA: TGTGCCAGCAGTTTATCGGGCCAGGGTTACTACGAGCAGTACTTC.

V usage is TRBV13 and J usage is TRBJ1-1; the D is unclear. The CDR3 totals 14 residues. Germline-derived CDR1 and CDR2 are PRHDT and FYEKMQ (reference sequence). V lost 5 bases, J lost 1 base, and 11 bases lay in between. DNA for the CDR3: TGTGCCAGCAGCGTCCGGCGGGAGAACACTGAAGCTTTCTTT. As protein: CASSVRRENTEAFF.

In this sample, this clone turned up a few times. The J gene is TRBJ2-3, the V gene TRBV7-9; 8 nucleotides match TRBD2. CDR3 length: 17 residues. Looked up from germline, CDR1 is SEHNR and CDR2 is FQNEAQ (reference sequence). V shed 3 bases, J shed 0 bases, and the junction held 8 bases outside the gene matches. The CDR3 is CASSLMLAGSSTDTQYF. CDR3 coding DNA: TGTGCCAGCAGCTTGATGTTAGCGGGGAGTAGCACAGATACGCAGTATTTT.

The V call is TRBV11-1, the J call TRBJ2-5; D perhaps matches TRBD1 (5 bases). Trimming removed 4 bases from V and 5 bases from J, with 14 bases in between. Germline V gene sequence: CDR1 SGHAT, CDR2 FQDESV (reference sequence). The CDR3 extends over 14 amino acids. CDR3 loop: CASSSRQGRETQYF. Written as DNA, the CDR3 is TGTGCCAGCAGCTCCCGGCAGGGCCGTGAGACCCAGTACTTC.

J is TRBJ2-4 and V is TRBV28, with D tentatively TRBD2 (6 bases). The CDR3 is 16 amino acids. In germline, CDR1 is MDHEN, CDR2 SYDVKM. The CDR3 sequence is CYTSEGPHKAKNIQYF. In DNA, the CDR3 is TGTTACACGTCGGAGGGTCCACACAAAGCCAAAAACATTCAGTACTTC.

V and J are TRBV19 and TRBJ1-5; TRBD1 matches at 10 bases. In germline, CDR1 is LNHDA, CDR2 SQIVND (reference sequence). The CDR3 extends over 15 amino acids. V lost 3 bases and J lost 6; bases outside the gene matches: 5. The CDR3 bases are TGTGCCAGTAGTATTTGGACAGGGGGACGTCAGCCCCAGCATTTT. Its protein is CASSIWTGGRQPQHF.

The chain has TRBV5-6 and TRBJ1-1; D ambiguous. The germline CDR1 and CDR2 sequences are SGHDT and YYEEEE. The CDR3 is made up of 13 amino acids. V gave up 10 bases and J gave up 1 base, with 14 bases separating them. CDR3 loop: CASRARRNTEAFF. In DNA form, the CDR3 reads TGTGCCTCGAGGGCCCGGAGGAACACTGAAGCTTTCTTT.

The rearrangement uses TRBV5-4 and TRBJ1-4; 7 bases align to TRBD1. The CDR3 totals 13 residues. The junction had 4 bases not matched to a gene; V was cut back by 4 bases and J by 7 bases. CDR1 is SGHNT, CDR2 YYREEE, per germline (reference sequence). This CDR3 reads CASSPTGSEKLFF. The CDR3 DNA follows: TGTGCCAGCAGCCCGACAGGGTCTGAAAAACTGTTTTTT.

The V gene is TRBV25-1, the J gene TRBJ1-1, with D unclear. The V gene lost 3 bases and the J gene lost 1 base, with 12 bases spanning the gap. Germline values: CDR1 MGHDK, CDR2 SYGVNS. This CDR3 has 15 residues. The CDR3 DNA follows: TGTGCCAGCAGTGATCCCGCGATTGGGAACACTGAAGCTTTCTTT. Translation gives CASSDPAIGNTEAFF.

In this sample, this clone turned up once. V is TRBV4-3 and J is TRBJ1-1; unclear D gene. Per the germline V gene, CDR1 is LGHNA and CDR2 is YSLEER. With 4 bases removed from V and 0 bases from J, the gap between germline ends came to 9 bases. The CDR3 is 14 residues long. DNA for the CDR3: TGCGCCAGCAGCCTAAACGGGGTGAACACTGAAGCTTTCTTT. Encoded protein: CASSLNGVNTEAFF.

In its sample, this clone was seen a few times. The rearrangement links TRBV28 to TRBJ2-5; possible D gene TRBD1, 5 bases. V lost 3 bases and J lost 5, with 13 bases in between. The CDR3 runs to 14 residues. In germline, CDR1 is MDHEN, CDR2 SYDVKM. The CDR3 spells CASSFLVSGETQYF. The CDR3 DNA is TGTGCCAGCAGTTTTCTGGTTTCAGGGGAGACCCAGTACTTC.

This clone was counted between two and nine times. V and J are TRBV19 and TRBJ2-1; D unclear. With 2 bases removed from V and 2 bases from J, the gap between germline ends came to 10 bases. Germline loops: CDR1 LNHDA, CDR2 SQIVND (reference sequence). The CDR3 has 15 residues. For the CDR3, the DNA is TGTGCCAGTAGTATACAGCCCCAGGCCTACAATGAGCAGTTCTTC. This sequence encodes CASSIQPQAYNEQFF.

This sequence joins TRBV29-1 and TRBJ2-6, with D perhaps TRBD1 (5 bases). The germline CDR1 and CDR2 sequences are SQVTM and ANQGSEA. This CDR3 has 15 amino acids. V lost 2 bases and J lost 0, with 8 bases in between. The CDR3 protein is CSVEQGTSGANVLTF. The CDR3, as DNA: TGCAGCGTTGAACAGGGTACCTCTGGGGCCAACGTCCTGACTTTC.

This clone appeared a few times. CDR3 sequence reads: CASSYGRDTGELFF. The DNA of the CDR3 is TGTGCCAGCAGTTACGGACGGGATACAGGGGAGCTGTTTTTT. The gene calls are TRBV6-6 and TRBJ2-2, with D possibly matching TRBD2 (5 bases). This CDR3 region has 14 residues. Trimming removed 2 bases at V and 8 bases at J, with 12 bases between. In germline, CDR1 is MNHNY, CDR2 SVGAGI (reference sequence).